A single sample gave rise to the 21 T cell receptor beta chains below, sequenced in a study of metastatic and nonmetastatic thyroid tumors. TCRdb re-clonotyped the PCR reads via MiXCR. Of 15,000 to 20,000 clones listed, 30% to 40% were seen once; the top ten hold 17%. Ahead of thyroid surgery, no patient had received treatment of any kind. The source material was tumor tissue. The receptors originated from a female donor with papillary thyroid cancer or a benign thyroid nodule (not recorded which). Some clones in this sample may be carry-over from other donors' samples.

With regard to this clone: At one end, the junction sequence differs from germline, possibly due to a read error. The J gene is TRBJ2-1, the V gene TRBV10-3; 7 nucleotides agree with TRBD2. Germline CDR1 and CDR2: ENHRY and SYGVKD. The CDR3 extends over 16 amino acids. The CDR3 DNA sequence: TGTGCCATAAGTGAGCGGGACGGGCCTAGGGTCAATGAGCAGTTCTTC. It codes for CAISERDGPRVNEQFF.

The chain employs TRBV19 and TRBJ2-1; D is unclear. The germline CDR1 and CDR2 sequences are LNHDA and SQIVND (reference sequence). V was shortened by 1 base and J by 7 bases, with 20 bases between the two germline ends. This CDR3 is built from 17 residues. The CDR3 sequence is CASSIVRAQMGINEQFF. The CDR3 region has the DNA TGTGCCAGTAGTATAGTAAGGGCACAGATGGGAATAAATGAGCAGTTCTTC.

This clone has just a few counts. Other DNA sequences in the sample encode the same CDR3. The chain employs TRBV6-1 and TRBJ1-2; 9 bases match TRBD1. The CDR3 extends over 15 amino acids. With V trimmed by 0 bases and J by 7 bases, 6 bases remained unmatched. The germline V gene has CDR1 MNHNS and CDR2 SASEGT. The CDR3 nucleotides read TGTGCCAGCAGTGAAGCACTGGGACAGGGAGGTGGCTACACCTTC. Translated: CASSEALGQGGGYTF.

This clone occurred a few times. The chain couples TRBV19 to TRBJ2-7, with D tentatively TRBD1 (6 bases). Germline CDR1 reads LNHDA; CDR2 reads SQIVND (reference sequence). V was trimmed by 3 bases and J by 6 bases, leaving 18 bases between them. CDR3 length: 15 amino acids. Here the CDR3 reads CASSIIRTDLSEQYF. DNA for the CDR3: TGTGCCAGTAGTATTATCCGGACAGACCTCTCCGAGCAGTACTTC. The variable domain in full, with the rest retrieved from reference TRBV19 and TRBJ2-7, is DGGITQSPKYLFRKEGQNVTLSCEQNLNHDAMYWYRQDPGQGLRLIYYSQIVNDFQKGDIAEGYSVSREKKESFPLTVTSAQKNPTAFYLCASSIIRTDLSEQYFGPGTRLTVT.

The chain couples TRBV25-1 to TRBJ2-7; D is unresolved. The CDR3 spans 14 residues. CDR1 MGHDK and CDR2 SYGVNS come from the germline V gene. V gave up 2 bases and J gave up 1 base, with 9 bases separating them. CDR3 in DNA: TGTGCCAGCAGTGAAGCCGTTCGATCCTACGAGCAGTACTTC. It is translated as CASSEAVRSYEQYF.

This clone was recorded a few times. The J gene is TRBJ2-3, the V gene TRBV2, with D possibly called TRBD1 or TRBD2 (5 bases each). V lost 3 bases and J 5 bases, leaving 6 bases between the germline ends. CDR1 and CDR2 from the germline V gene are SNHLY and FYNNEI. This CDR3 spans 12 amino acids. The chain's CDR3 is CASSDGGDTQYF. CDR3 sequence (DNA): TGTGCCAGCAGTGATGGGGGAGATACGCAGTATTTT.

This clone was recorded a few times. This sequence joins TRBV5-4 and TRBJ2-1; 14 bases are a match to TRBD2. Per the germline V gene, CDR1 is SGHNT and CDR2 is YYREEE (reference sequence). V lost 1 base, J lost 6 bases, and 6 bases stayed unmatched. The CDR3 spans 17 residues. The CDR3: CASSLFKTSGRGNEQFF. In DNA form, the CDR3 reads TGTGCCAGCAGCTTGTTCAAGACTAGCGGGAGGGGCAATGAGCAGTTCTTC.

By its share, this clone is medium-sized (0.01 to 0.1%). The V call is TRBV7-9, the J call TRBJ2-1; the match to TRBD2 covers 10 bases. Trimming removed 5 bases from V and 10 bases from J; junction bases left unmatched: 8. The germline V gene has CDR1 SEHNR and CDR2 FQNEAQ (reference sequence). The CDR3 covers 14 residues. DNA of the CDR3: TGTGCCAGCAGCCCTGGACTAGCGGCCGGGGAGCAGTTCTTC. It is translated as CASSPGLAAGEQFF.

This clone was seen ten or more times. The gene calls are TRBV18 and TRBJ1-4; D is perhaps TRBD1 (5 bases). Per the germline V gene, CDR1 is KGHSH and CDR2 is LQKENI. The germline V and J ends were trimmed by 4 bases and 8 bases, with 20 bases remaining between them. This CDR3 spans 16 amino acids. The DNA for the CDR3 is TGTGCCAGCTCACTGGCTGGGGCAGCGATGAGGGAAAAACTGTTTTTT. Its protein product is CASSLAGAAMREKLFF.

The gene calls are TRBV20-1 and TRBJ2-1; 10 positions agree with TRBD2. This CDR3 contains 16 residues. CDR1 DFQATT and CDR2 SNEGSKA come from the germline V gene (reference sequence). Trimming at V came to 0 bases and at J to 3 bases, leaving 5 bases not matched to a gene. CDR3 protein: CSARERGLADYNEQFF. The CDR3 bases are TGCAGTGCTAGAGAGCGCGGACTAGCGGACTACAATGAGCAGTTCTTC.

In its sample, this clone was seen a few times. The chain links TRBV28 to TRBJ1-2; TRBD1 matches at 10 bases. V lost 6 bases and J lost 7; bases outside the gene matches: 11. This CDR3 has 15 residues. Germline V gene lookup returns CDR1 MDHEN and CDR2 SYDVKM. The CDR3 nucleotides read TGTGCCAGCAGAACCGCCGGGACAGGGGACAGTGGCTACACCTTC. Translation gives CASRTAGTGDSGYTF.

The chain uses TRBV27 and TRBJ1-1; 8 nucleotides match TRBD1. Trimming cost V 5 bases and J 4 bases; bases outside gene matches: 6. Germline-derived CDR1 and CDR2 are MNHEY and SMNVEV (reference sequence). The length of the CDR3 is 14 residues. CDR3 coding DNA: TGTGCCAGCAGTCGCCCCGGACAGGGCACTGAAGCTTTCTTT. Translation: CASSRPGQGTEAFF.

This clone appeared many times. This CDR3 reads CASSAPSSETQYF. The CDR3 nucleotides read TGTGCCAGTAGTGCGCCGAGCAGTGAGACCCAGTACTTC. The chain carries TRBV19 and TRBJ2-5; no reliable D call. This CDR3 is 13 amino acids long. Trimming took 5 bases from V and 5 from J, leaving 12 bases between them. Germline CDR1 LNHDA, CDR2 SQIVND (reference sequence).

By sample share, this clone is medium-sized. The rearrangement uses TRBV6-2 or TRBV6-3 and TRBJ2-7, with TRBD2 matching 9 bases. V lost 6 bases and J lost 3; bases outside the gene matches: 12. CDR3 size: 16 residues. Per the germline V gene, CDR1 is MNHEY and CDR2 is SVGEGT. CDR3 residues: CASSPQAGGLIYEQYF. The CDR3 coding sequence is TGTGCCAGCAGCCCACAGGCGGGAGGGCTCATCTACGAGCAGTACTTC.

This clone was counted at least ten times. A much bigger clone sits one base away, suggesting this may be a read error. The V gene is TRBV27, the J gene TRBJ2-7; 10 positions agree with TRBD1. V dropped 6 bases and J dropped 9; count of bases not matched to a gene: 5. From germline, CDR1 is MNHEY and CDR2 SMNVEV (reference sequence). The CDR3 sequence is 12 residues long. The CDR3 DNA follows: TGTGCCAGCAGGGGCAGGGACAGGGGGCAGTACTTC. This translates into CASRGRDRGQYF.

The chain employs TRBV28 and TRBJ2-4, with TRBD2 matching 11 bases. The CDR3 has 14 amino acids. Trimming cost V 6 bases and J 6 bases; bases outside gene matches: 4. CDR1 is MDHEN and CDR2 is SYDVKM in the germline V gene. The CDR3 protein is CASSSGTSGNIQYF. The CDR3 DNA reads as TGTGCCAGCAGCTCCGGGACTAGCGGAAACATTCAGTACTTC.

V gene TRBV6-1 combines with J gene TRBJ1-1; D may be TRBD1 (6 bases). V was pared by 6 bases and J by 4 bases, with 18 bases between. The CDR3 totals 15 residues. In germline, CDR1 is MNHNS, CDR2 SASEGT. Here the CDR3 reads CASRDTLQGGTEAFF. CDR3 DNA: TGTGCCAGCAGAGACACGTTACAGGGAGGCACTGAAGCTTTCTTT.

This clone turned up a few times. J is TRBJ2-5 and V is TRBV29-1, with a possible D match to TRBD1 (5 bases). Looked up from germline, CDR1 is SQVTM and CDR2 is ANQGSEA. The V gene lost 6 bases and the J gene lost 5 bases, with 16 bases spanning the gap. The CDR3 runs 13 residues. The CDR3 DNA follows: TGCAGCGTCGACAAAGGGGTAGCTGAGACCCAGTACTTC. Residues: CSVDKGVAETQYF.

Sample share makes this clone medium-sized (0.01 to 0.1%). V usage is TRBV12-3 or TRBV12-4 and J usage is TRBJ2-2; TRBD2 agrees at 14 bases. The CDR3 is made up of 16 amino acids. J gave up 8 bases and V 7 bases, and 9 bases lay outside the gene matches. The CDR3 loop reads CASILGLAGEGGELFF. The CDR3 DNA follows: TGTGCCAGCATCCTGGGACTAGCGGGAGAGGGAGGGGAGCTGTTTTTT.

In this sample, this clone is medium-sized. V usage is TRBV15 and J usage is TRBJ2-2, with 10 nucleotides matching TRBD2. After removal of 0 bases from V and 2 bases from J, the junction contained 18 bases not matched to a gene. Germline V gene data show CDR1 as LNHNV and CDR2 as YYDKDF (reference sequence). This CDR3 comprises 22 residues. The CDR3 spells CATSRERASRNGLAVNTGELFF. CDR3 coding DNA: TGTGCCACCAGCAGAGAAAGGGCTTCTAGAAACGGACTAGCGGTCAACACCGGGGAGCTGTTTTTT.

This clone was counted a few times. The CDR3 here is CATGFRGGRYGYTF. CDR3 DNA sequence: TGTGCCACCGGCTTCAGGGGGGGGAGATATGGCTACACCTTC. The V and J genes are TRBV6-1 and TRBJ1-2; 7 nucleotides align to TRBD1. The CDR3 sequence is 14 residues long. Germline-derived CDR1 and CDR2 are MNHNS and SASEGT. V dropped 10 bases and J dropped 5; count of bases not matched to a gene: 13.